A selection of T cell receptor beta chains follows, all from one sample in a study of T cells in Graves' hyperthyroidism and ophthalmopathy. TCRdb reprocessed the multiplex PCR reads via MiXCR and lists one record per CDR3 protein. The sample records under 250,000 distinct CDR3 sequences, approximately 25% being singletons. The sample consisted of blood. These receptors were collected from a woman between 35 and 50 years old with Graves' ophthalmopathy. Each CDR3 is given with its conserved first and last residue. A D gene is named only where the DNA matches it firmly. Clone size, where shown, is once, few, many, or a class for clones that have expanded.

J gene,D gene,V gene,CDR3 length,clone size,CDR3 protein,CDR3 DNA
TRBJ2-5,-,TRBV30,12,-,CAWSVVGVAQYF,TGTGCCTGGAGTGTCGTCGGAGTGGCCCAGTACTTC
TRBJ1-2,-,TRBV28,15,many,CASSSTDPRLYGYTF,TGTGCCAGCAGTTCGACAGATCCTCGCCTATATGGCTACACCTTC
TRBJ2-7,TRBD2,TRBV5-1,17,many,CASSKGTSGHRGSEQYF,TGCGCCAGCAGCAAAGGGACTAGCGGTCACAGGGGGAGCGAGCAGTACTTC
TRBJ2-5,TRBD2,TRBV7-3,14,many,CASSPTSDQETQYF,TGTGCCAGCAGCCCGACTAGCGACCAAGAGACCCAGTACTTC
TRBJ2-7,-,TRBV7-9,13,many,CASRITGSHEQYF,TGTGCCAGCAGGATAACAGGGTCTCACGAGCAGTACTTC
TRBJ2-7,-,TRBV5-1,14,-,CASSLEGRPLEQYF,TGCGCCAGCAGCTTGGAGGGGAGGCCTTTGGAGCAGTACTTC
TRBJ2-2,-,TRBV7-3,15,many,CASSLTPRDTGELFF,TGTGCCAGCAGCTTAACGCCTCGGGACACCGGGGAGCTGTTTTTT
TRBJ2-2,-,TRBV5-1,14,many,CASSLGLGDGELFF,TGCGCCAGCAGCTTGGGGCTAGGTGACGGGGAGCTGTTTTTT
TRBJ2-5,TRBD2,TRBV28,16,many,CASSAPGLAPQETQYF,TGTGCCAGCAGTGCCCCAGGACTAGCGCCGCAAGAGACCCAGTACTTC
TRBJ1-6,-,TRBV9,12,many,CASSNQNSPLHF,TGTGCCAGCAGCAATCAAAATTCACCCCTCCACTTT
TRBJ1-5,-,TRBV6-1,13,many,CASSEAEGQPQHF,TGTGCCAGCAGTGAAGCGGAGGGCCAGCCCCAGCATTTT
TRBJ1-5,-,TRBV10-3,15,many,CAISESDYSNQPQHF,TGTGCCATCAGTGAGTCGGACTATAGCAATCAGCCCCAGCATTTT
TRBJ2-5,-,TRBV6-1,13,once,CASNAGGQETQYF,TGTGCCAGCAATGCCGGGGGGCAGGAGACCCAGTACTTC
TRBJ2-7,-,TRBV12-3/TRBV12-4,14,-,CASSVGGFSYEQYF,TGTGCCAGCAGCGTCGGTGGTTTCTCCTACGAGCAGTACTTC
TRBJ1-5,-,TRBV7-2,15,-,CASSQSGQNNQPQHF,TGTGCCAGCAGCCAATCGGGGCAGAATAATCAGCCCCAGCATTTT
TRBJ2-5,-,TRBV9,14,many,CASSVGGGVETQYF,TGTGCCAGCAGCGTAGGTGGTGGGGTCGAGACCCAGTACTTC
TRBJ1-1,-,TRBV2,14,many,CASSEARWNTEAFF,TGTGCCAGCAGTGAAGCGAGGTGGAACACTGAAGCTTTCTTT
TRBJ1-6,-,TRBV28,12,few,CASRSPNSPLHF,TGTGCCAGCCGTTCTCCTAATTCACCCCTCCACTTT
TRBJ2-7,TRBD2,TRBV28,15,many,CASSLAGGPTLEQYF,TGTGCCAGCAGTTTAGCGGGAGGGCCCACCCTCGAGCAGTACTTC
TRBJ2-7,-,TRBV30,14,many,CAWKRSLLAYEQYF,TGTGCCTGGAAGCGCAGTCTATTAGCCTACGAGCAGTACTTC
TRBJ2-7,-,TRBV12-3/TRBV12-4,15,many,CASSTTVGVPYEQYF,TGTGCCAGCAGTACCACCGTGGGGGTCCCCTACGAGCAGTACTTC
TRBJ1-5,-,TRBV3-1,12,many,CASSQRGQPQHF,TGTGCCAGCAGCCAAAGGGGACAGCCCCAGCATTTT
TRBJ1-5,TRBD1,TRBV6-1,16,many,CASSERRRGPNQPQHF,TGTGCCAGCAGTGAACGGAGGAGGGGGCCTAATCAGCCCCAGCATTTT
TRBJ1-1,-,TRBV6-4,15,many,CASSVRGDLDTEAFF,TGTGCCAGCAGTGTTAGAGGGGACCTGGACACTGAAGCTTTCTTT
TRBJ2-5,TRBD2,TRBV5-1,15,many,CASSGGVDSGETQYF,TGCGCCAGCAGCGGGGGGGTTGACTCCGGAGAGACCCAGTACTTC
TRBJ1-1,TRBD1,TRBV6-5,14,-,CASSHRTGGTEAFF,TGTGCCAGCAGTCACCGGACAGGGGGCACTGAAGCTTTCTTT
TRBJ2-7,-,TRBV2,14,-,CASIAGLVSHEQYF,TGTGCCAGCATCGCGGGACTGGTCTCGCACGAGCAGTACTTC
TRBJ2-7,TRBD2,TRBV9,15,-,CASSYAGTSGYEQYF,TGTGCCAGCAGCTATGCCGGGACTAGCGGCTACGAGCAGTACTTC
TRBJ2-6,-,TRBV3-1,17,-,CASSQEDTGPGANVLTF,TGTGCCAGCAGCCAAGAAGATACAGGGCCTGGGGCCAACGTCCTGACTTTC
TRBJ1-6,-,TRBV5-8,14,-,CASSLGGPDSPLHF,TGTGCCAGCAGCTTGGGTGGGCCGGATTCACCCCTCCACTTT
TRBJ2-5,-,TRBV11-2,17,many,CASSSRDGRTNQETQYF,TGTGCCAGCAGCTCCAGGGACGGCCGTACCAACCAAGAGACCCAGTACTTC
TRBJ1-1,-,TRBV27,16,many,CASSPRLYFGGTEAFF,TGTGCCAGCAGTCCGCGTTTATATTTCGGAGGAACTGAAGCTTTCTTT
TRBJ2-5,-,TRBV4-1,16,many,CASSQDQASRRETQYF,TGCGCCAGCAGCCAAGATCAGGCTAGCCGCCGGGAGACCCAGTACTTC
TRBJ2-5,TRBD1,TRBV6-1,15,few,CASSVGQASKETQYF,TGTGCCAGCAGCGTAGGACAGGCTTCGAAAGAGACCCAGTACTTC
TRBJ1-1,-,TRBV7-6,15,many,CASSLERQANTEAFF,TGTGCCAGCAGCCTTGAGAGACAGGCGAACACTGAAGCTTTCTTT
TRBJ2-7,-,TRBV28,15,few,CASSPTVTKSYEQSF,TGTGCCAGCAGTCCGACCGTGACTAAGTCCTACGAGCAGTCCTTC
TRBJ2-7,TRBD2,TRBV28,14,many,CASRRLAGLYEQYF,TGTGCCAGCAGACGACTAGCGGGGCTCTACGAGCAGTACTTC
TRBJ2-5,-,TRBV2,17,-,CASTGGPGTANQETQDF,TGTGCCAGCACCGGGGGACCTGGGACTGCAAATCAAGAGACCCAGGACTTC
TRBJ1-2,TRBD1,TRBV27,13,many,CASSGQGGYGYTF,TGTGCCAGCAGTGGACAGGGAGGTTATGGCTACACCTTC
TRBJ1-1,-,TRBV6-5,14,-,CASSYSSLDTEAFF,TGTGCCAGCAGTTACTCTTCGCTGGACACTGAAGCTTTCTTT
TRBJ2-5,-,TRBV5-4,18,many,CASSFLMGGHKDQETQYF,TGTGCCAGCAGCTTTTTAATGGGGGGCCATAAGGACCAAGAGACCCAGTACTTC
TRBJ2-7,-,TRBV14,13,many,CASSHPASYEQYF,TGTGCCAGCAGCCACCCAGCCTCCTACGAGCAGTACTTC
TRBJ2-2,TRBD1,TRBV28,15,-,CATERTGGNTGELFF,TGTGCCACCGAGAGGACAGGGGGGAACACCGGGGAGCTGTTTTTT
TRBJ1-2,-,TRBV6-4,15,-,CASSDSRQANYGYTF,TGTGCCAGCAGTGACTCAAGACAAGCTAACTATGGCTACACCTTC
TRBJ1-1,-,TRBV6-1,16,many,CASSDRTLIGNTEAFF,TGTGCCAGCAGTGACAGGACCTTAATTGGGAACACTGAAGCTTTCTTT
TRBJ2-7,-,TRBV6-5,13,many,CASSYVQGGEQYF,TGTGCCAGCAGTTACGTTCAGGGCGGCGAGCAGTACTTC
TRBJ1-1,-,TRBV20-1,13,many,CSASWLMNTEAFF,TGCAGTGCTAGTTGGTTGATGAACACTGAAGCTTTCTTT
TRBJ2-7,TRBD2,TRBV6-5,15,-,CASSSSSGDPYEQYF,TGTGCCAGCAGCTCCTCTAGCGGGGACCCCTACGAGCAGTACTTC
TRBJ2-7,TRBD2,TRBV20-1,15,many,CSARYRGDLRYEQYF,TGCAGTGCTAGATATCGGGGGGATTTGCGCTACGAGCAGTACTTC
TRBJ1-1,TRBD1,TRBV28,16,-,CASSINFDRANTEAFF,TGTGCCAGCAGCATAAATTTCGACAGGGCGAACACTGAAGCTTTCTTT
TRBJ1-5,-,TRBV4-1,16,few,CASSQGTEYSNQPQHF,TGCGCCAGCAGCCAAGGGACTGAGTATAGCAATCAGCCCCAGCATTTT
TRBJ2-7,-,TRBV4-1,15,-,CASSQGPGHSYEQYF,TGCGCCAGCAGCCAAGGGCCGGGCCACTCCTACGAGCAGTACTTC
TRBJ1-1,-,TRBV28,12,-,CASSSRLTEAFF,TGTGCCAGCAGTTCCCGACTAACTGAAGCTTTCTTT